A selection of T cell receptor beta chains follows, all from one sample in a study of blood T cell repertoires in COVID-19. The protocol was immunoSEQ multiplex PCR, while the TCRdb copy is restricted to in-frame clones and leaves out a portion. The sample carries approximately 21,000 clones, about 89% recorded once. Input material: peripheral blood. Receptors were obtained from a man aged 70-80 years with active COVID-19. Both conserved end residues are part of each CDR3. A D gene is named only where the DNA matches it firmly. The listing skips clone size in some rows; elsewhere it reads once, few, many or a size class.

size	V	D	J	CDR3	DNA
NA	TRBV30	NA	TRBJ1-4	CAWSTDRDNEKLFF	TGTGCCTGGAGTACCGACAGAGATAATGAAAAACTGTTTTTT
once	TRBV7-9	TRBD2	TRBJ2-7	CASSVSGLAVYEQYF	TGTGCCAGCAGCGTTTCGGGACTAGCGGTCTACGAGCAGTACTTC
NA	TRBV5-1	TRBD1	TRBJ2-3	CASSLGGQGGTDTQYF	TGCGCCAGCAGCTTGGGGGGCCAGGGGGGCACAGATACGCAGTATTTT
NA	TRBV7-2	TRBD2	TRBJ2-7	CASSLEGTSGTYEQYF	TGTGCCAGCAGCTTAGAGGGTACTAGCGGGACCTACGAGCAGTACTTC
once	TRBV6-5	TRBD1	TRBJ2-5	CASRRQGKETQYF	TGTGCCAGCAGACGACAGGGGAAAGAGACCCAGTACTTC
NA	TRBV6-1	NA	TRBJ1-1	CASSEFSVNTEAFF	TGTGCCAGCAGTGAGTTCAGCGTGAACACTGAAGCTTTCTTT
once	TRBV9	TRBD2	TRBJ2-3	CASSVGLAGGQTDTQYF	TGTGCCAGCAGCGTAGGTCTAGCGGGGGGGCAAACAGATACGCAGTATTTT
NA	TRBV5-5	TRBD1	TRBJ1-5	CASSRTGANQPQHF	TGTGCCAGCAGCCGGACAGGGGCCAATCAGCCCCAGCATTTT
NA	TRBV21-1	NA	TRBJ2-3	CASSNSGSTDTQYF	TGTGCCAGCAGCAATAGCGGGAGCACAGATACGCAGTATTTT
NA	TRBV18	NA	TRBJ1-1	CASSELSTTEAFF	TGTGCCAGCTCCGAACTATCAACAACTGAAGCTTTCTTT
NA	TRBV19	NA	TRBJ2-7	CASTRGYPYEQYF	TGTGCCAGTACCCGGGGATATCCCTACGAGCAGTACTTC
NA	TRBV3-1/TRBV3-2	NA	TRBJ2-4	CASSQGGNIQYF	TGTGCCAGCAGCCAAGGAGGAAACATTCAGTACTTC
NA	TRBV30	TRBD1	TRBJ1-5	CAWSSGTVIFGQPQHF	TGTGCCTGGAGTTCCGGGACAGTAATCTTTGGTCAGCCCCAGCATTTT
NA	TRBV9	NA	TRBJ1-2	CASSAYSRGQIYGYTF	TGTGCCAGCAGCGCATATAGTAGAGGACAAATCTATGGCTACACCTTC
once	TRBV6-5	TRBD1	TRBJ1-2	CASATGDVSGYTF	TGTGCCAGTGCGACAGGGGATGTATCTGGCTACACCTTC
few	TRBV7-8	TRBD1	TRBJ2-7	CASSSWTGSSYEQYF	TGTGCCAGCAGCTCATGGACAGGGAGCTCCTACGAGCAGTACTTC
NA	TRBV18	TRBD1	TRBJ1-1	CASSATGDTEAFF	TGTGCCAGCTCGGCCACAGGGGACACTGAAGCTTTCTTT
NA	TRBV4-1	NA	TRBJ2-1	CASSQEAGDYNEQFF	TGCGCCAGCAGCCAAGAGGCAGGTGATTACAATGAGCAGTTCTTC
NA	TRBV10-1	NA	TRBJ2-1	CASSESRSWSNEQFF	TGCGCCAGCAGTGAGTCGAGAAGTTGGAGCAATGAGCAGTTCTTC
NA	TRBV7-9	TRBD2	TRBJ2-1	CASGRTSGGNEQFF	TGTGCCAGCGGCAGGACTAGCGGGGGCAATGAGCAGTTCTTC
NA	TRBV5-1	NA	TRBJ2-7	CASTWAGGGKYEQYF	TGCGCCAGCACTTGGGCCGGCGGGGGCAAGTACGAGCAGTACTTC
NA	TRBV9	TRBD2	TRBJ2-7	CASSVGPVTSGSYEQYF	TGTGCCAGCAGCGTAGGCCCAGTGACTAGCGGGAGTTACGAGCAGTACTTC
NA	TRBV5-4	NA	TRBJ1-2	CASKGGGMDYGYTF	TGTGCCAGCAAGGGAGGGGGGATGGATTATGGCTACACCTTC
NA	TRBV6-6	NA	TRBJ1-3	CASSQGLQAGPGNTIYF	TGTGCCAGCAGTCAGGGGTTACAAGCCGGCCCTGGAAACACCATATATTTT
NA	TRBV5-1	NA	TRBJ2-3	CATVGPSTDTQYF	TGCGCCACAGTTGGCCCTAGCACAGATACGCAGTATTTT
NA	TRBV5-1	NA	TRBJ1-1	CASSLDRYNTEAFF	TGCGCCAGCAGCTTGGACAGGTACAACACTGAAGCTTTCTTT
NA	TRBV29-1	TRBD2	TRBJ2-5	CSDLSGGSGETQYF	TGCAGCGACCTTAGCGGGGGGTCCGGGGAGACCCAGTACTTC
few	TRBV2	NA	TRBJ1-5	CASSGGRLSNQPQHF	TGTGCCAGCAGTGGAGGGAGACTGAGCAATCAGCCCCAGCATTTT
NA	TRBV27	NA	TRBJ1-5	CASSPALRASNQPQHF	TGTGCCAGCAGTCCAGCCCTGAGGGCCAGCAATCAGCCCCAGCATTTT
NA	TRBV7-9	TRBD2	TRBJ2-3	CASSSGTSSNADTQYF	TGTGCCAGCAGCTCCGGGACTAGCTCGAATGCGGATACGCAGTATTTT
NA	TRBV28	NA	TRBJ2-3	CASRSGVGTDTQYF	TGTGCCAGCAGATCGGGGGTAGGCACAGATACGCAGTATTTT
NA	TRBV19	TRBD1	TRBJ1-4	CASSKPLGRGRIRTNEKLFF	TGTGCCAGTAGTAAACCGTTGGGCAGGGGGCGCATAAGAACTAATGAAAAACTGTTTTTT
NA	TRBV19	NA	TRBJ1-2	CASRSLGEGGGYTF	TGTGCCAGTAGATCTTTGGGAGAGGGAGGAGGCTACACCTTC